This TCR beta chain was recovered during a study of technical replicates of blood from a handful of donors. Method: immunoSEQ multiplex PCR; TCRdb's copy keeps in-frame clones and lacks some. This table has 53,000 or so clones, 90% to 95% appearing once. The CDR3 is 16 amino acids. Trimming cost V 6 bases and J 4 bases; bases outside gene matches: 7. The germline CDR1 and CDR2 sequences are MNHNY and SVGAGI (reference sequence). The sequenced sample was PBMCs. The TCR was taken from a human donor in good health. Some clones in this sample may be carry-over from other donors' samples. The chain joins TRBV6-6 to TRBJ2-2; 11 nucleotides align to TRBD2. This CDR3 reads CASRSSGGSGTGELFF. Written as DNA, the CDR3 is TGTGCCAGCAGATCTAGCGGGGGGAGCGGCACCGGGGAGCTGTTTTTT.